The subject of this entry is one T cell receptor (beta chain). Cohorts were based on clinical histories the participants reported. The data were obtained in a study of blood T cell repertoires in COVID-19. Turning to the study itself: Cohort 3 donors were reported recovered after two negative PCRs, clearance, or symptom resolution.

Produced via immunoSEQ multiplex PCR; TCRdb's table is partial and in-frame only. The sample holds fewer than 150,000 clones; 75% to 90% are singletons and the top ten take 3% to 4%. Losses at the gene ends were 6 bases for V and 6 bases for J; bases not matched to a gene: 10. The CDR3 consists of 15 residues. Germline CDR1 and CDR2: MNHEY and SVGAGI. The V gene is TRBV6-5, the J gene TRBJ1-5; TRBD1 agrees at 8 bases. The origin of this receptor is a man in his fifties or sixties in a cohort exposed to, infected with or recovered from COVID-19 (not recorded which). Sequencing was performed on PBMCs or T cells enriched from blood (not recorded which). CDR3 nucleotides: TGTGCCAGCAGGCCCCCGGGACAGGTGGGTCAGCCCCAGCATTTT. Amino acid sequence: CASRPPGQVGQPQHF.